This T cell receptor (beta chain) was captured in a study of cytomegalovirus exposure and HLA in healthy donors (TCRdb year 2017). A note on the overall study: In an earlier analysis of some 550 of the donors, 276 Gb of sequence data and approximately 100 million unique TCR beta sequences from 150 million to 200 million T cells were reported. A separate validation cohort of over 95 different subjects was used in addition to the roughly 700-subject first cohort. All discovery cohort repertoires had been generated using a single sequencing platform. To decide whether each TCR beta V gene segment behaved as functional or pseudogenic, an earlier analysis of 587 of the donors relied on high-throughput TCR beta sequencing. Roughly 300 gigabases of sequencing data and tens of millions of unique TCR sequences were included in an early release covering roughly 600 HLA-typed donors. Genome-wide SNP genotypes for about 65% of the 666 donors were used in a later genetic analysis, which treated that subset as a discovery cohort. Donor age, sex, ethnicity and CMV serostatus were compiled alongside the repertoire data. The aim of the study was to test whether cataloging public T cell receptors could identify signatures of past pathogen exposure. Several DR-DQ haplotypes were treated as single units for association and clustering because of strong linkage in the cohort. The study profiled the T cell repertoires of 550 to 700 subjects by immunosequencing and related them to cytomegalovirus serostatus. On average, 235,054 unique TCR beta nucleotide sequences were sequenced per donor among a few hundred genotyped donors of the cohort, with about 19% of those sequences being non-productive. Of the 398 genotyped donors, approximately 83% fell in the genetic ancestry cluster associated with self-reported Caucasian donors. In the later analysis, no new phenotypic data were used to find candidate immune exposures; instead, reliance was placed on TCR beta sequences and their occurrence across donors. The number of typed donors differed by locus: 629-630 for A, B, C, DRB1 and DQB1; approximately 520 for DQA1; 606 for DPA1; and roughly 450 for DPB1. Both class I and class II loci were covered by HLA typing, at four-digit resolution. In a later analysis, previously published TCR beta repertoires from 666 donors were re-analyzed and high-resolution HLA genotyping was added so that TCR occurrence patterns could be studied. High-throughput TCR immunosequencing, statistical association of individual TCRs with disease status, and machine learning were combined to predict cytomegalovirus infection status. Broader findings and caveats from the paper: According to a later analysis, most CMV-associated TCR beta chains appeared to be HLA-restricted, and the HLA associations seemed to be driven largely by CMV exposure. A later analysis associated some 17,000 TCR beta sequences with specific HLA alleles at a false discovery rate of 0.05. When HLA alleles, especially DR and DQ, strongly co-occurred, attributing TCR associations to individual alleles was difficult. Because HLA typing was unavailable for some donors at each locus, only the typed subset was used in association tests. Across donors, most TCR sequences were observed very rarely, whereas some public TCRs were present in many individuals. In this cohort, only TCR beta chains were sequenced, and detectable features were limited by the absence of alpha or paired-chain data. The 87-base-pair reads could not distinguish some IMGT-functional V segments, including TRBV6-2 and TRBV6-3, so those segments were excluded. In vitro tests confirmed that a few of the cytomegalovirus-associated TCR beta chains recognize cytomegalovirus antigens. In an earlier analysis of over 550 of the donors, most TCR beta V segments were observed in productive rearrangements about 90% or about 30% of the time, broadly matching IMGT annotations. The study gave a list of about 170 TCR beta chains associated with cytomegalovirus. A further reported finding was that TCR beta sequences accurately predicted the HLA-A and HLA-B alleles for most subjects in the first cohort. An association between a missense DCLRE1C variant and V-gene and J-gene trimming of TCR beta chains was found in a later genetic analysis and replicated in an independent cohort. The classifier was reported to diagnose cytomegalovirus status with high specificity and sensitivity in both the original and validation cohorts. The authors suggested that the approach could potentially be generalized to other disease states and immunological phenotypes. In a later genetic analysis, fewer N-insertions in productive TCRs were reported among donors in an Asian-associated ancestry cluster than the 666-donor mean. In a later analysis, HLA-associated TCR beta chains showed more clonal expansion and lower generation probabilities than non-associated chains that were equally common. Immune exposure information for the cohort was limited to CMV serostatus. The presence/absence analyses assumed that sequencing depth was roughly uniform across donors, and that assumption may not be true. Correlated functional status among segregating V segments might be attributable to linkage disequilibrium, but an unknown experimental factor could not be ruled out. Roughly 15 rarely observed V segments, including chromosome 9 orphons, were excluded from the earlier analysis of several hundred of the donors because counts were too low. According to a later analysis, TCR association rates differed among HLA loci, with DRB1 alleles showing the most associated TCRs and HLA-C alleles showing the fewest. In a later analysis, several top co-occurrence clusters were reported to appear linked to parvovirus B19, influenza, CMV and Epstein-Barr virus. A group of highly shared sequence variants was considered likely to be a technical artifact of the sequencing pipeline.

With respect to this clone: Its cognate antigen has yet to be identified.

The germline V gene encodes CDR1 SGHTS and CDR2 YDEGEE. Germline trimming: 4 bases from V, 3 bases from J; junction bases outside gene matches: 9. From its cysteine to its phenylalanine, the CDR3 spans 15 amino acids. Here the CDR3 DNA is all that survives: 45 bases in frame from base 1. Libraries were constructed by the immunoSEQ multiplex PCR assay. For the multiplex PCR, a mixture combining 60 forward primers for TCR Vbeta segments and 13 reverse primers for TCR Jbeta segments was used. The CDR3 region of rearranged TCR beta genes was amplified from genomic DNA by a multiplex PCR assay. The amplified TCR beta libraries were sequenced on the Illumina HiSeq System as 87-base-pair reads. The original pipeline was this. A later analysis tallied around 82 million unique TCR beta chains across the 666 repertoires, and approximately 12 million of those chains were shared by two or more donors. Raw reads were error-corrected and collapsed into unique sequences by a nearest-neighbor algorithm in which closely related sequences were merged to remove PCR and sequencing errors. CDR3 sequences were aligned to IMGT reference sequences to assign V, D and J gene segments. For a sequence to be retained, a match of at least six nucleotides was required to both a V gene segment and a J gene segment. A rearrangement was called productive if the CDR3 had no stop codons and remained in frame with V and J, and every other rearrangement was called non-productive. Following IMGT convention, CDR3 was defined as the stretch from the second conserved V-encoded cysteine to the conserved J-encoded phenylalanine. Sequences without an unambiguous match to a single V gene segment were excluded from the earlier analysis of several hundred of the donors. An earlier analysis of 500 to 600 of the donors classified V segments as functional when productive rearrangements were above 56.7% and as segregating when the standard deviation between donors was above 5%. To diagnose cytomegalovirus status from the catalog of TCR beta chain sequences, a statistical classification framework was built. V and J gene assignment, in a later analysis, came from comparing TCR nucleotide sequences with IMGT/GENE-DB human TR gene sequences. A later analysis assigned CDR3 sequences and most-parsimonious VDJ recombination scenarios with the TCRdist pipeline. A later analysis defined each TCR beta chain by its CDR3 amino acid sequence plus V-gene family, and excluded reads lacking a unique V-gene family. As a way to deal with suspected cross-contamination and a sequencing artifact, a later analysis dropped approximately 590 nucleotide sequences that were highly shared and had low generation probability. In a later analysis, a clonal expansion index for each public chain was calculated from normalized within-repertoire ranks of inferred template counts. In a later analysis, generation probabilities were computed using a VDJ recombination model fitted to out-of-frame rearrangements, and the results were checked against IGoR. In a later analysis, hypergeometric tests were used to score TCR-TCR, TCR-HLA and TCR-CMV co-occurrence, with a repertoire-size bias correction applied to TCR pairs. False discovery rates were estimated in a later analysis by permuting HLA or CMV assignments 20 times. In a later analysis, co-occurring TCRs were grouped using DBSCAN, with TCRdist sequence similarity added in when clustering inside HLA-allele-positive subsets. Repertoires with fewer than 30,000 or more than 120,000 public chains were left out of co-occurrence clustering, as were roughly five repertoires with anomalous nucleotide sharing. Sourced from immuneACCESS, this table was stored by TCRdb with only in-frame sequences that have V and J called. A share of the clones is absent; for the studies checked, an unresolved V gene accounts for under half, and the remainder has no known explanation. V and J calls and clone size are as listed in that table; D and trimming were resolved from the DNA. This sample's table lists 150,000 or so clones. In total, the top ten clones hold less than 2% of the sample.

The cohort comprised 550 to 700 healthy bone marrow donors. At the time of sampling, every cohort member was nominally healthy, though immune exposures that went unrecorded were likely present. The donor was CMV seronegative and was included in the group of about 350 seronegative cohort members. Each donor provided a peripheral blood sample, and peripheral blood mononuclear cells were used for TCR beta sequencing. The Qiagen DNeasy Blood Extraction Kit was used to extract genomic DNA from the blood cell samples. The sequenced sample was PBMCs. Recombination connected TRBV5-8 to TRBJ2-7; 8 central bases correspond to TRBD1. This sequence was found in a man aged 18 to 29 in good health and CMV-seronegative. The CDR3 loop reads CASSPGGSLDYEQYF. The base sequence is TGTGCCAGCAGCCCAGGGGGCTCTCTCGACTACGAGCAGTACTTC.